This T cell receptor beta chain was sequenced in a study of blood T cell repertoires in COVID-19. This clone has a single count. V lost 4 bases, J lost 5 bases, and 6 bases stayed unmatched. The CDR3 loop spans 14 amino acids. Per germline, CDR1 MGHRA and CDR2 YSYEKL. Method: immunoSEQ multiplex PCR; TCRdb's copy keeps in-frame clones and lacks some. The sample has 120,000 or so clones; about four fifths are singletons. The sequence was collected from a man aged 25 to 45 with COVID-19, enrolled during active disease. V usage is TRBV4-1 and J usage is TRBJ1-1; 8 positions agree with TRBD1. The sequenced sample was peripheral blood. This chain's CDR3 is CASSPWTGWTEAFF. CDR3 nucleotides: TGCGCCAGCAGCCCCTGGACAGGGTGGACTGAAGCTTTCTTT.